This TCR beta chain comes out of a study of post-analysis software for immune sequencing data. Unique molecular identifiers tagged the TCR beta cDNA libraries. Via MiXCR, TCRdb re-called the PCR reads, giving one row per CDR3 protein. The sample consists of 800,000 to 950,000 distinct CDR3 sequences, 53% of them appearing once. Study outcomes and limitations: The authors found that F measure strongly co-clustered same-batch samples. Controls showed lower frequencies than patients for several TRBV segments, and TRBV5-6, TRBV5-1 and TRBV20-1 were among these. Relative to controls, patients with multiple sclerosis showed significantly lower normalized Chao1 diversity.

The CDR3 covers 12 residues. The germline V and J ends were trimmed by 3 bases and 8 bases, with 9 bases remaining between them. Germline CDR1 reads SGHRS; CDR2 reads YFSETQ. About this clonotype: The antigen is unknown.

Sequencing was done on a sample of blood. The chain uses TRBV5-1 and TRBJ2-1; unclear D gene. The sequence was collected from a girl aged 5-17 years with multiple sclerosis. The CDR3 region has the DNA TGCGCCAGCAGCTATGAGAGTCATGAGCAGTTCTTC. Protein product: CASSYESHEQFF. Complete variable domain (other parts from reference TRBV5-1 and TRBJ2-1): KAGVTQTPRYLIKTRGQQVTLSCSPISGHRSVSWYQQTPGQGLQFLFEYFSETQRNKGNFPGRFSGRQFSNSRSEMNVSTLELGDSALYLCASSYESHEQFFGPGTRLTVL.